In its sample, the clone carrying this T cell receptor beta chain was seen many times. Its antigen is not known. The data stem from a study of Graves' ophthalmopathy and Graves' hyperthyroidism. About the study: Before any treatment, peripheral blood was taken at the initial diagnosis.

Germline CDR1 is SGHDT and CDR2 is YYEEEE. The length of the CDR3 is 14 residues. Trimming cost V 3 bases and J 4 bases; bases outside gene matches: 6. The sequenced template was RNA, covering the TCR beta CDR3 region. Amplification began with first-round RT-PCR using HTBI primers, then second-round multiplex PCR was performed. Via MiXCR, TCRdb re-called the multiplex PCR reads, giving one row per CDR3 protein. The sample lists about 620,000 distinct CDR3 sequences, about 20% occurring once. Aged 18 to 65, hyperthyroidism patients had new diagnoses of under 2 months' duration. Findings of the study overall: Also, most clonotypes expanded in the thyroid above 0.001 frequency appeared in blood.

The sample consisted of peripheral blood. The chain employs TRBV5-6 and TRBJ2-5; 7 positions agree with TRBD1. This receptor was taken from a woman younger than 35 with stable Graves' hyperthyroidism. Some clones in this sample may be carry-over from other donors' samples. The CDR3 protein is CASSWGTAPETQYF. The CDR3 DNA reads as TGTGCCAGCAGCTGGGGGACAGCCCCAGAGACCCAGTACTTC.